This T cell receptor (beta chain) is from a study of somatic mutations in cytotoxic T cells in rheumatoid arthritis. CDR1 and CDR2 (germline): SGHRS, YFSETQ. Trimming took off 1 base at V and 1 base at J, with 13 bases between the two ends. The CDR3 consists of 16 residues. Produced via immunoSEQ multiplex PCR; TCRdb's table is partial and in-frame only. The repertoire includes some 16,000 clones, 65% to 80% of them detected once, and approximately 5% sits in the top ten. The table lists this clone with a few counts. Material for sequencing was CD8+ T cells sorted from blood. The genes are TRBV5-1 and TRBJ2-3, with D perhaps matching TRBD2 (7 bases). This receptor was obtained from an adult with rheumatoid arthritis. CDR3 nucleotide sequence: TGCGCCAGCAGCTTGATGGGGGGGCGCGGCACAGATACGCAGTATTTT. Translated: CASSLMGGRGTDTQYF.